Listed below are T cell receptor beta chains from one sample, sequenced in a study of T cells in Graves' hyperthyroidism and ophthalmopathy. Each CDR3 protein gets one entry after TCRdb re-called the multiplex PCR reads with MiXCR. The sample carries a few hundred thousand distinct CDR3 sequences, just under 25% recorded once. Material for sequencing was blood. The receptors shown here come from a man between 50 and 59 years old with Graves' hyperthyroidism. The CDR3 runs from the conserved cysteine through the conserved F or W. D genes are given only for firm matches. Expanded clones are given a class, and other clones once, few, many or no size at all.

v_gene: TRBV28; d_gene: TRBD1; j_gene: TRBJ1-5; abundance: NA; CDR3nt: TGTGCCAGCAGTTTCCTACAGGGGCGCGGCAATCAGCCCCAGCATTTT; CDR3aa: CASSFLQGRGNQPQHF
v_gene: TRBV19; d_gene: NA; j_gene: TRBJ1-2; abundance: NA; CDR3nt: TGTGCCAGTAGTATATCAGGAAGAGGATCCTATGGCTACACCTTC; CDR3aa: CASSISGRGSYGYTF
v_gene: TRBV10-3; d_gene: TRBD2; j_gene: TRBJ2-7; abundance: once; CDR3nt: TGTGCCATCCATGAGGGTGCGGGAGCCTCCTACAATGAGCAGTACTTC; CDR3aa: CAIHEGAGASYNEQYF
v_gene: TRBV6-1; d_gene: NA; j_gene: TRBJ2-5; abundance: NA; CDR3nt: TGTGCCAGCAGTGAACTGAAAGAGACCCAGTACTTC; CDR3aa: CASSELKETQYF
v_gene: TRBV5-4; d_gene: NA; j_gene: TRBJ1-1; abundance: few; CDR3nt: TGTGCCAGCAGCTTGGGACGGGAGAGCACTGAAGCTTTCTTT; CDR3aa: CASSLGRESTEAFF
v_gene: TRBV7-8; d_gene: TRBD1; j_gene: TRBJ1-5; abundance: few; CDR3nt: TGTGCCAGCAGCTGGGACAGTTCCTATCAGCCCCAGCATTTT; CDR3aa: CASSWDSSYQPQHF
v_gene: TRBV27; d_gene: NA; j_gene: TRBJ1-5; abundance: NA; CDR3nt: TGTGCCAGCAGTGGACTAATAGGCAATCAGCCCCAGCATTTT; CDR3aa: CASSGLIGNQPQHF
v_gene: TRBV12-3/TRBV12-4; d_gene: TRBD2; j_gene: TRBJ2-5; abundance: NA; CDR3nt: TGTGCCAGCAGTAAAGCGGGAGGCCAAGAGACCCAGTACTTC; CDR3aa: CASSKAGGQETQYF
v_gene: TRBV6-1; d_gene: NA; j_gene: TRBJ1-5; abundance: NA; CDR3nt: TGTGCCAGCGAAAATTCAGGGTCCTATCAGCCCCAGCATTTT; CDR3aa: CASENSGSYQPQHF
v_gene: TRBV6-1; d_gene: NA; j_gene: TRBJ1-1; abundance: many; CDR3nt: TGTGCCAGCAGCTATGGACAAGTGAACACTGAAGCTTTCTTT; CDR3aa: CASSYGQVNTEAFF
v_gene: TRBV7-6; d_gene: NA; j_gene: TRBJ2-5; abundance: few; CDR3nt: TGTGCCAGCAGCTTAGCGTTATCGGCAGGGATGTTAGAGACCCAGTACTTC; CDR3aa: CASSLALSAGMLETQYF
v_gene: TRBV20-1; d_gene: NA; j_gene: TRBJ2-3; abundance: few; CDR3nt: TGCAGTGCTAGAGAGCTAGCGCTCAACACAGATACGCAGTATTTT; CDR3aa: CSARELALNTDTQYF
v_gene: TRBV6-2/TRBV6-3; d_gene: NA; j_gene: TRBJ2-7; abundance: NA; CDR3nt: TGTGCCAGCGATTGGACGACCACCCCCCTCTACGAGCAGTACTTC; CDR3aa: CASDWTTTPLYEQYF
v_gene: TRBV7-3; d_gene: TRBD1; j_gene: TRBJ2-1; abundance: NA; CDR3nt: TGTGCCAGCAGCCGAGACAGGGTGGGGGAGCAGTTCTTC; CDR3aa: CASSRDRVGEQFF
v_gene: TRBV28; d_gene: NA; j_gene: TRBJ1-2; abundance: NA; CDR3nt: TGTGCCAGCAGTTCTGTCTACTATGGCTACACCTTC; CDR3aa: CASSSVYYGYTF
v_gene: TRBV11-3; d_gene: TRBD2; j_gene: TRBJ2-7; abundance: many; CDR3nt: TGTGCCAGCAGCAGCAAGCGGGGGACTCGGAGGTCCTACGAGCAGTACTTC; CDR3aa: CASSSKRGTRRSYEQYF
v_gene: TRBV29-1; d_gene: NA; j_gene: TRBJ2-5; abundance: NA; CDR3nt: TGCAGCGGGGAGGCCAGGGTCGGAAAGACCCAGTACTTC; CDR3aa: CSGEARVGKTQYF
v_gene: TRBV11-3; d_gene: NA; j_gene: TRBJ2-7; abundance: few; CDR3nt: TGTGCCAGCAGTCATGGACGGTTTTTAGAGCAGTACTTC; CDR3aa: CASSHGRFLEQYF
v_gene: TRBV7-9; d_gene: TRBD2; j_gene: TRBJ2-1; abundance: few; CDR3nt: TGTGCCAGCAGCGACACCGGGACTAACTACAATGAGCAGTTCTTC; CDR3aa: CASSDTGTNYNEQFF
v_gene: TRBV6-1; d_gene: TRBD2; j_gene: TRBJ2-3; abundance: NA; CDR3nt: TGTGCCAGCAGTGAGGGACCCCGGCTAGCGGTCCTGGATACGCAGTATTTT; CDR3aa: CASSEGPRLAVLDTQYF
v_gene: TRBV19; d_gene: TRBD1; j_gene: TRBJ1-5; abundance: few; CDR3nt: TGTGCCAGTAGTTCGGGACAGTCGAATTGGCAGCCCCAGCATTTT; CDR3aa: CASSSGQSNWQPQHF
v_gene: TRBV10-3; d_gene: TRBD2; j_gene: TRBJ2-1; abundance: few; CDR3nt: TGTGCTAAAAACACACCAGTACAGGCTTCCCTACTAGCGGGAAAAAATGAGCAGTTCTTC; CDR3aa: CAKNTPVQASLLAGKNEQFF
v_gene: TRBV27; d_gene: TRBD2; j_gene: TRBJ2-4; abundance: NA; CDR3nt: TGTGCCAGCAGTCCAACTAGCGTTGGAAACATTCAGTACTTC; CDR3aa: CASSPTSVGNIQYF
v_gene: TRBV27; d_gene: TRBD2; j_gene: TRBJ2-1; abundance: few; CDR3nt: TGTGCCAGCAGTCCGACTAGCGGGAGATACTACAATGAGCAGTTCTTC; CDR3aa: CASSPTSGRYYNEQFF
v_gene: TRBV3-1; d_gene: TRBD2; j_gene: TRBJ2-7; abundance: many; CDR3nt: TGTGCCAGCAGCCAAGGGAGCGGGAGCTCCTACGAGCAGTACTTC; CDR3aa: CASSQGSGSSYEQYF
v_gene: TRBV20-1; d_gene: NA; j_gene: TRBJ2-3; abundance: few; CDR3nt: TGCAGTGCTAGCCTAGCGCAAATAGATACGCAGTATTTT; CDR3aa: CSASLAQIDTQYF
v_gene: TRBV27; d_gene: NA; j_gene: TRBJ2-1; abundance: NA; CDR3nt: TGTGCCAGCAGTTTCTCCCCGGGGGAACACAATGAGCAGTTCTTC; CDR3aa: CASSFSPGEHNEQFF
v_gene: TRBV12-3/TRBV12-4; d_gene: NA; j_gene: TRBJ2-2; abundance: NA; CDR3nt: TGTGCCAGCAGTTTAATCCAGGGTTGGAACACCGGGGAGCTGTTTTTT; CDR3aa: CASSLIQGWNTGELFF
v_gene: TRBV12-3/TRBV12-4; d_gene: TRBD1; j_gene: TRBJ1-2; abundance: many; CDR3nt: TGTGCCAGCAGTCCGGGACAGAGCTTCTATGGCTACACCTTC; CDR3aa: CASSPGQSFYGYTF
v_gene: TRBV12-3/TRBV12-4; d_gene: TRBD2; j_gene: TRBJ2-6; abundance: NA; CDR3nt: TGTGCCTCGGGACTAGCGGGAGGATCCGGGGCCAACGTCCTGACTTTC; CDR3aa: CASGLAGGSGANVLTF
v_gene: TRBV2; d_gene: NA; j_gene: TRBJ1-5; abundance: NA; CDR3nt: TGTGCCAGCAGCCCACCCTCGGGGAGCAATCAGCCCCAGCATTTT; CDR3aa: CASSPPSGSNQPQHF
v_gene: TRBV5-1; d_gene: TRBD2; j_gene: TRBJ2-3; abundance: NA; CDR3nt: TGCGCCAGCGAGCGGGAGGGTGCAGATACGCAGTATTTT; CDR3aa: CASEREGADTQYF
v_gene: TRBV6-1; d_gene: NA; j_gene: TRBJ2-7; abundance: few; CDR3nt: TGTGCCAGCAGTGTTCAGGGCTGGTACGAGCAGTACTTC; CDR3aa: CASSVQGWYEQYF
v_gene: TRBV20-1; d_gene: TRBD2; j_gene: TRBJ2-3; abundance: many; CDR3nt: TGCAGTGCAGATGGACTAGCGGGAGAAGATACGCAGTATTTT; CDR3aa: CSADGLAGEDTQYF
v_gene: TRBV10-3; d_gene: NA; j_gene: TRBJ2-3; abundance: few; CDR3nt: TGTGCCATCAGTCTCCGGGAAACAGATACGCAGTATTTT; CDR3aa: CAISLRETDTQYF
v_gene: TRBV7-9; d_gene: TRBD2; j_gene: TRBJ2-1; abundance: many; CDR3nt: TGTGCCAGCAGCTCCTCTAGGACTAGCGGGAGGTCCTACAATGAGCAGTTCTTC; CDR3aa: CASSSSRTSGRSYNEQFF
v_gene: TRBV11-2; d_gene: NA; j_gene: TRBJ2-1; abundance: many; CDR3nt: TGTGCCAGCAGCTTAGTAGGTCTAGTGGCGAACAATGAGCAGTTCTTC; CDR3aa: CASSLVGLVANNEQFF
v_gene: TRBV2; d_gene: NA; j_gene: TRBJ1-1; abundance: many; CDR3nt: TGTGCCAGCAGGGTCTTTGGCACTGAAGCTTTCTTT; CDR3aa: CASRVFGTEAFF
v_gene: TRBV7-6; d_gene: TRBD2; j_gene: TRBJ2-7; abundance: many; CDR3nt: TGTGCCAGCAGCTTATTTAGCGGGAGGCTCGACGAGCAGTACTTC; CDR3aa: CASSLFSGRLDEQYF
v_gene: TRBV12-3/TRBV12-4; d_gene: NA; j_gene: TRBJ1-5; abundance: NA; CDR3nt: TGTGCCAGCAGTTTCGGGACGAGTCAGCCCCAGCATTTT; CDR3aa: CASSFGTSQPQHF
v_gene: TRBV19; d_gene: NA; j_gene: TRBJ1-2; abundance: few; CDR3nt: TGTGCCAGTAGTACTAACCTTTGGGACATCCCTAACTATGGCTACACCTTC; CDR3aa: CASSTNLWDIPNYGYTF